The present T cell receptor (beta chain) was sequenced within a study of technical replicates of blood from four donors. Trimming took 8 bases from V and 1 from J, leaving 23 bases between them. The CDR3 totals 17 residues. Germline V gene lookup returns CDR1 SNHLY and CDR2 FYNNEI. This table comes from immunoSEQ multiplex PCR, and its TCRdb copy is limited to in-frame clones, with some not included. The repertoire holds tens of thousands of clones, with about nine tenths as singletons. This sequence joins TRBV2 and TRBJ1-1; TRBD1 is a possible D gene (5 bases). The clonotype originates from a human donor in good health. Some clones in this sample may be carry-over from other donors' samples. Source material: PBMCs. In DNA form, the CDR3 reads TGTGCCAGCGGGTTTACCCTCCGGGGGGGGACGAACACTGAAGCTTTCTTT. This encodes CASGFTLRGGTNTEAFF.